This is a list of T cell receptor beta chains from one sample in a study of T cells after yellow fever vaccination. TCRdb recomputed calls from the 5' RACE reads with MiXCR, one row per CDR3 protein. The data show around 150,000 distinct CDR3 sequences, under 7.5% seen once. The sequencing used CD4+ T cells sorted from PBMCs, collected 5 days after the first yellow fever vaccination. The source of these receptors is a man aged 18 to 29 who received the YFV17D yellow fever vaccine. Each CDR3 is given with its conserved first and last residue. A D gene is named only where the DNA matches it firmly. Where a row states a size, it is once, few, many or the class of an expanded clone; other rows omit it.

V: TRBV5-4; J: TRBJ2-7; size: .; D: .; CDR3: CASSPGSRSYEQYF; DNA: TGTGCCAGCAGCCCTGGGAGCAGGTCCTACGAGCAGTACTTC
V: TRBV5-1; J: TRBJ2-7; size: many; D: .; CDR3: CASSSLAGQLYEQYF; DNA: TGCGCCAGCAGCTCGCTGGCGGGGCAACTCTACGAGCAGTACTTC
V: TRBV12-5; J: TRBJ2-3; size: many; D: .; CDR3: CASGYDLSGGTDTQYF; DNA: TGTGCTAGTGGTTACGATCTTTCCGGGGGCACAGATACGCAGTATTTT
V: TRBV2; J: TRBJ1-1; size: many; D: .; CDR3: CASSGLGNTEAFF; DNA: TGTGCCAGCAGTGGGTTGGGGAACACTGAAGCTTTCTTT
V: TRBV6-2/TRBV6-3; J: TRBJ2-1; size: few; D: TRBD2; CDR3: CASSSTLSGGVFF; DNA: TGTGCCAGCAGTAGCACACTCAGCGGGGGTGTGTTCTTC
V: TRBV5-4; J: TRBJ2-1; size: few; D: TRBD2; CDR3: CASSLVGGGGFYNEQFF; DNA: TGTGCCAGCAGCTTGGTCGGCGGGGGGGGTTTTTACAATGAGCAGTTCTTC
V: TRBV12-3/TRBV12-4; J: TRBJ2-5; size: many; D: TRBD1; CDR3: CASSQDRGRETQYF; DNA: TGTGCCAGCAGCCAAGACAGGGGGCGAGAGACCCAGTACTTC
V: TRBV7-6; J: TRBJ2-5; size: .; D: TRBD1; CDR3: CASSSDRGQGETQYF; DNA: TGTGCCAGCAGCTCCGACAGGGGACAAGGGGAGACCCAGTACTTC
V: TRBV4-2; J: TRBJ1-2; size: many; D: .; CDR3: CASSPGTQSLLYGYTF; DNA: TGTGCCAGCAGCCCCGGCACACAATCTCTCCTCTATGGCTACACCTTC
V: TRBV5-4; J: TRBJ2-5; size: many; D: .; CDR3: CASSFSGEETQYF; DNA: TGTGCCAGCAGCTTCTCCGGGGAAGAGACCCAGTACTTC
V: TRBV19; J: TRBJ1-5; size: .; D: .; CDR3: CASSISGFYSNQPQHF; DNA: TGTGCCAGTAGTATTTCCGGGTTTTATAGCAATCAGCCCCAGCATTTT
V: TRBV12-3/TRBV12-4; J: TRBJ1-4; size: few; D: TRBD1; CDR3: CASRTGTGKEKLFF; DNA: TGTGCCAGCAGGACCGGGACAGGGAAGGAAAAACTGTTTTTT
V: TRBV10-3; J: TRBJ1-4; size: many; D: TRBD1; CDR3: CAARTGENEKLFF; DNA: TGTGCCGCCCGGACAGGGGAAAATGAAAAACTGTTTTTT